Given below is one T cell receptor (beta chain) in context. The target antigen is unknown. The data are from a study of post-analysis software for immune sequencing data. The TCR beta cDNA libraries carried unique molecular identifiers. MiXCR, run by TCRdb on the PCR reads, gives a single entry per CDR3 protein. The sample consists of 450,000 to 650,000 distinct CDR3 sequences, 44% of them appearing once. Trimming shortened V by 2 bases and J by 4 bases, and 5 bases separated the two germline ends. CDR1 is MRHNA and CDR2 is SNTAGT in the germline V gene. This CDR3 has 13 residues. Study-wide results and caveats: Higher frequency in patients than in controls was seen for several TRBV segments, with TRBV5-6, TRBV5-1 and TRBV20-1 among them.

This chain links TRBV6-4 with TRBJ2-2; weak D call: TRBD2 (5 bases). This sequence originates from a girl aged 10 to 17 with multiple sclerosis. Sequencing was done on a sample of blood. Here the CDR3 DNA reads TGTGCCAGCAGTGACACTAGCACCGGGGAGCTGTTTTTT. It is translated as CASSDTSTGELFF.